This T cell receptor beta chain was documented in a study of CD8+ T cells in alopecia areata. Study overall: The study gave tofacitinib for 6 to 18 months, then 6 months off drug. Notes on the study in general: Patients shared TCRs less clearly than mice did, possibly owing to HLA. Compared with normal scalp, lesional scalp had higher clonality and more expanded CD8+ clones.

About this clone: Its antigen is undetermined.

Specimens obtained from alopecia areata patients comprised lesional scalp punch biopsies and peripheral blood. Sequencing used cDNA as its template, made by extracting RNA and reverse transcribing it. Assay: immunoSEQ multiplex PCR; the TCRdb copy retains only in-frame clones and omits some. The profile shows 140,000 or so clones, 40% to 55% of them singletons. This TCR was recovered from a human donor with alopecia areata. Source: CD4+ T cells sorted from blood, taken at week 0.

CDR3 in DNA: TGTGCCTGGGCGGACGGTCTATATAGCAATCAGCCCCAGCATTTT. Amino acid sequence: CAWADGLYSNQPQHF. V and J are TRBV30 and TRBJ1-5; D is unresolved. From germline, CDR1 is GTSNPN and CDR2 SVGIG (reference sequence). The CDR3 has 15 residues. Trimming took 5 bases from V and 0 from J, leaving 14 bases between them.